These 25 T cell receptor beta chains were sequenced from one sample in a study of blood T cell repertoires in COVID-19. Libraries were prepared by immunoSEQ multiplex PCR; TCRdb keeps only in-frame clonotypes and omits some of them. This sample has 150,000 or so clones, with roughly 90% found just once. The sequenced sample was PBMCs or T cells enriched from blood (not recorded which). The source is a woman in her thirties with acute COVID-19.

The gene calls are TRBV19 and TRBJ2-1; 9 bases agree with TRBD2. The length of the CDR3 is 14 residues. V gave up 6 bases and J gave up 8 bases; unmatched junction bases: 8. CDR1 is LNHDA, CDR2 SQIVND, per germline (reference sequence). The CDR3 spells CASRYSGSSYEQFF. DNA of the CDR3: TGTGCCAGTAGGTATAGCGGGAGTAGCTATGAGCAGTTCTTC.

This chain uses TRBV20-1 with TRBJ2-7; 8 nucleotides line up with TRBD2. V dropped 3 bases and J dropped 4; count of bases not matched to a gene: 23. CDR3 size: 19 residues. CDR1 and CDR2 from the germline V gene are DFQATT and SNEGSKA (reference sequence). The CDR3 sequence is CSASPYAGTSLRPTYEQYF. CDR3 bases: TGCAGTGCTAGTCCCTACGCCGGGACTAGTCTTCGTCCGACGTACGAGCAGTACTTC.

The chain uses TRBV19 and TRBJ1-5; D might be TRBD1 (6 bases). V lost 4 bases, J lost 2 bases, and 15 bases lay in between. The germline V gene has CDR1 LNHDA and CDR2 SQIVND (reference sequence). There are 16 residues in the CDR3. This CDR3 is CASSRAGGTGNQPQHF. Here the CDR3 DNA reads TGTGCCAGTAGTAGGGCGGGGGGCACAGGCAATCAGCCCCAGCATTTT.

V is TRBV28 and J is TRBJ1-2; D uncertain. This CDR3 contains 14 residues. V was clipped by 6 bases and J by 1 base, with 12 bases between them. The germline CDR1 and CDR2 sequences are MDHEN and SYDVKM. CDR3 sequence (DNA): TGTGCCAGCAGGTCCGCAGAGGGTAACTATGGCTACACCTTC. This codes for CASRSAEGNYGYTF.

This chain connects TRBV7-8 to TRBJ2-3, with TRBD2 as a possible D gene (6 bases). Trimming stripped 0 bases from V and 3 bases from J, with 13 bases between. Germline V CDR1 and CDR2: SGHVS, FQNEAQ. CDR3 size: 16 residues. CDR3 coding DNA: TGTGCCAGCAGCTTAGCGCCAGGTAGCGGTACAGATACGCAGTATTTT. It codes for CASSLAPGSGTDTQYF.

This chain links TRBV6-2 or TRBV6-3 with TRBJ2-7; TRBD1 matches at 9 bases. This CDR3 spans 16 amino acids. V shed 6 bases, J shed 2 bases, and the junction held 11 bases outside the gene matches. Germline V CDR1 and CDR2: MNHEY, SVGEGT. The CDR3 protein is CASSGQGRQYTYEQYF. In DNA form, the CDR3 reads TGTGCCAGCAGCGGACAGGGGCGCCAGTATACCTACGAGCAGTACTTC.

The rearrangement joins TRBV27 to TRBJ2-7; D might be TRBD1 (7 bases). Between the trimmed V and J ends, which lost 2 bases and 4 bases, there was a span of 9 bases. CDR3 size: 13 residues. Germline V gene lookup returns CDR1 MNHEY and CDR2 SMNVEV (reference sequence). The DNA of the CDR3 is TGTGCCAGCAGTTTAGCAGGGGGGTACGAGCAGTACTTC. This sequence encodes CASSLAGGYEQYF.

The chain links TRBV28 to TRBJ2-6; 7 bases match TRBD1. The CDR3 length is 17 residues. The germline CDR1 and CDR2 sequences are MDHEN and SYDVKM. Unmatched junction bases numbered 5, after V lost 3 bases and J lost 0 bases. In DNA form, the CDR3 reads TGTGCCAGCAGTTTTACTAACAGGGGCTCTGGGGCCAACGTCCTGACTTTC. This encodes CASSFTNRGSGANVLTF.

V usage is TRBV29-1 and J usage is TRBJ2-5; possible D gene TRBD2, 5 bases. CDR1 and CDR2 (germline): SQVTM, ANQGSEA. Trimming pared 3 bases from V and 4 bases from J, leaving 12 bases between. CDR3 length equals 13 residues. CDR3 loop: CSVEGVVGETQYF. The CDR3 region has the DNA TGCAGCGTTGAGGGAGTAGTTGGAGAGACCCAGTACTTC.

The CDR3 is CASSDWCCSGPKNEQYF. Written as DNA, the CDR3 is TGCGCCAGCAGTGATTGGTGTTGTAGCGGGCCCAAGAACGAGCAGTACTTC. The chain has TRBV10-1 and TRBJ2-7, with 7 positions matching TRBD2. Trimming at V came to 3 bases and at J to 5 bases, leaving 16 bases not matched to a gene. There are 17 residues in the CDR3. Per germline, CDR1 WNHNN and CDR2 SYGVQD (reference sequence).

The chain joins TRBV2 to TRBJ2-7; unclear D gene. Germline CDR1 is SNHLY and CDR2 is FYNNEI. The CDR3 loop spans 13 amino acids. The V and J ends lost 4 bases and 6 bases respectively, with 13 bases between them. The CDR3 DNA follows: TGTGCCAGCAGTGGGGCAGTTGGTTCCGAGCAGTACTTC. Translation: CASSGAVGSEQYF.

The chain's CDR3 is CASSLGQGGDTQYF. CDR3 nucleotide sequence: TGTGCCAGCAGCTTAGGGCAGGGAGGAGATACGCAGTATTTT. The chain combines TRBV13 with TRBJ2-3, with D possibly being TRBD2 (6 bases). V lost 0 bases, J lost 5 bases, and 9 bases lay in between. The CDR3 extends over 14 amino acids. Germline V gene lookup returns CDR1 PRHDT and CDR2 FYEKMQ (reference sequence).

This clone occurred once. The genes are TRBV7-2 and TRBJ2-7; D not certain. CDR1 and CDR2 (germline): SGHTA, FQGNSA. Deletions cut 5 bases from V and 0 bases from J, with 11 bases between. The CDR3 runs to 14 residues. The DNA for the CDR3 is TGTGCCAGCAGCCAAATGGAGAGCTCCTACGAGCAGTACTTC. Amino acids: CASSQMESSYEQYF.

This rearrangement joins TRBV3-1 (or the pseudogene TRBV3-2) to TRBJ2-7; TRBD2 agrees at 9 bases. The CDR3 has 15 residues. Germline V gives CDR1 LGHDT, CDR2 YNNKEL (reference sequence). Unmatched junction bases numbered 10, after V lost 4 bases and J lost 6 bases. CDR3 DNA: TGTGCCAGCAGCCTTCAAAGCGGGAGGCCCGGCGAGCAGTACTTC. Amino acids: CASSLQSGRPGEQYF.

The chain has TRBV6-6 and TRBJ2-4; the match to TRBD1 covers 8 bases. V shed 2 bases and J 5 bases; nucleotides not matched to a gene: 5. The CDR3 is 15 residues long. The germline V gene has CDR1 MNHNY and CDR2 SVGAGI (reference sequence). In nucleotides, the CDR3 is TGTGCCAGCAGTTACGACAGGGGTGTCCAAAACATTCAGTACTTC. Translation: CASSYDRGVQNIQYF.

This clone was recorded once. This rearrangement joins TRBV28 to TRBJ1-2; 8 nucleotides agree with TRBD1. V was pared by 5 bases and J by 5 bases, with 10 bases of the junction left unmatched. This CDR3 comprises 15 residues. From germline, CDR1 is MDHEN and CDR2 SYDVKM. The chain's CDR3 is CASSPPDRVEYGYTF. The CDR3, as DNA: TGTGCCAGCAGTCCACCGGACAGGGTAGAATATGGCTACACCTTC.

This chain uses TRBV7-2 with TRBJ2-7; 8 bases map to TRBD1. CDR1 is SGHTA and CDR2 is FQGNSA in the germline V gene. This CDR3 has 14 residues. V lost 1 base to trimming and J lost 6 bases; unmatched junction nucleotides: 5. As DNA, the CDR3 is TGTGCCAGCAGCTTAGAACCAGGGGGCGGCGAGCAGTACTTC. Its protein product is CASSLEPGGGEQYF.

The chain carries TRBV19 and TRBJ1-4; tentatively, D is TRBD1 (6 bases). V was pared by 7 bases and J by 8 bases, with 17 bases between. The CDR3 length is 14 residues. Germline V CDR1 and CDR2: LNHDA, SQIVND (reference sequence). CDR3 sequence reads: CASTDRSVEEKLFF. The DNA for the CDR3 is TGTGCCAGTACAGACAGGTCGGTCGAGGAAAAACTGTTTTTT.

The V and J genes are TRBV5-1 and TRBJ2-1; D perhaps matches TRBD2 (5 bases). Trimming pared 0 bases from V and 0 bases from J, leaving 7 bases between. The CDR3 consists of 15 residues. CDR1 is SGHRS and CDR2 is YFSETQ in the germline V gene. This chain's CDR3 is CASSLATSSYNEQFF. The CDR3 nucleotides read TGCGCCAGCAGCTTGGCCACTAGCTCCTACAATGAGCAGTTCTTC. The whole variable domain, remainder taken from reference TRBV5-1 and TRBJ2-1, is KAGVTQTPRYLIKTRGQQVTLSCSPISGHRSVSWYQQTPGQGLQFLFEYFSETQRNKGNFPGRFSGRQFSNSRSEMNVSTLELGDSALYLCASSLATSSYNEQFFGPGTRLTVL.

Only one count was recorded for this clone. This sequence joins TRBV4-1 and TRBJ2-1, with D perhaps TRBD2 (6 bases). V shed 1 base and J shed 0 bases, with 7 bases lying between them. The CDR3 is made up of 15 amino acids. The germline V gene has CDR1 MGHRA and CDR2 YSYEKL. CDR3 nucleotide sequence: TGCGCCAGCAGCCAAGGCGGGGTCTCCTACAATGAGCAGTTCTTC. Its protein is CASSQGGVSYNEQFF.

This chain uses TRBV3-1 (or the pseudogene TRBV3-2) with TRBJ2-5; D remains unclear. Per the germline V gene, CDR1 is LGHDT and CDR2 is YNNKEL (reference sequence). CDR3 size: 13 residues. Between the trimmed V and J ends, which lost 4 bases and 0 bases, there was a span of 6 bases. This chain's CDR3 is CASSRSDQETQYF. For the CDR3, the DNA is TGTGCCAGCAGCCGGAGCGACCAAGAGACCCAGTACTTC.

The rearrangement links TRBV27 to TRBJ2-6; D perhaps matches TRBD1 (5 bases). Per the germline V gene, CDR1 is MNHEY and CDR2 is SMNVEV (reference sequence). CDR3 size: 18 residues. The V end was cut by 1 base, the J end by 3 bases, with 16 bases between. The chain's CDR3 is CASSLCPPPGCGANVLTF. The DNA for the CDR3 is TGTGCCAGCAGTTTATGCCCCCCCCCAGGGTGTGGGGCCAACGTCCTGACTTTC.

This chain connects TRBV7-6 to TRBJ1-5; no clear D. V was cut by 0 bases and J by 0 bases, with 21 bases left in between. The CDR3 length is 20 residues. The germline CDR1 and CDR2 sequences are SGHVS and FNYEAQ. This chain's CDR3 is CASSLALGNRNILSNQPQHF. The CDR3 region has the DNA TGTGCCAGCAGCTTAGCCTTGGGCAATCGGAATATACTTAGCAATCAGCCCCAGCATTTT.

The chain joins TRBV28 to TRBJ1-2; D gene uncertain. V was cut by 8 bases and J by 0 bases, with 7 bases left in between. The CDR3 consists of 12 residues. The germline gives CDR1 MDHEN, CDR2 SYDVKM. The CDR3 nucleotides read TGTGCCAGCTGGGAGTCTAACTATGGCTACACCTTC. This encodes CASWESNYGYTF.

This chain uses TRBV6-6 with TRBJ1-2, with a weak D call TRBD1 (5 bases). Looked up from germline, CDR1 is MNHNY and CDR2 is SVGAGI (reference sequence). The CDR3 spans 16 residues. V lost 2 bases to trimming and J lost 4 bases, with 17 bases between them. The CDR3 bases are TGTGCCAGCAGTTACGGCGACAGAAGAGCCCCCTATGGCTACACCTTC. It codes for CASSYGDRRAPYGYTF.